The 11 T cell receptor beta chains below were found in one sample sequenced in a study of T cell changes during pregnancy in multiple sclerosis. Libraries were prepared by immunoSEQ multiplex PCR; TCRdb keeps only in-frame clonotypes and omits some of them. Found here are tens of thousands of clones, about 92% of them singletons; the top ten hold more than 0.6%. The sequencing here drew on CD4+ T cells from peripheral blood mononuclear cells, taken in the third trimester of pregnancy. These receptor sequences come from a female donor with multiple sclerosis, enrolled in a pregnancy study.

This clone was recorded only once. V and J are TRBV28 and TRBJ1-1; 8 nucleotides line up with TRBD1. The CDR3 sequence is 15 residues long. V was clipped by 5 bases and J by 2 bases; unmatched bases: 7. Germline CDR1 MDHEN, CDR2 SYDVKM. The CDR3 nucleotides are TGTGCCAGCAGTCGGACAGGGCGAAGAAACACTGAAGCTTTCTTT. It encodes CASSRTGRRNTEAFF.

This sequence joins TRBV7-6 and TRBJ2-3, with a tentative D call TRBD2 (6 bases). The CDR3 has 16 residues. Germline V gene data show CDR1 as SGHVS and CDR2 as FNYEAQ. Trimming pared 5 bases from V and 1 base from J, leaving 16 bases between. CDR3 sequence reads: CASSPTGLSGTDTQYF. CDR3 nucleotides: TGTGCCAGCAGCCCAACGGGACTTTCCGGCACAGATACGCAGTATTTT.

Concerning this clone: The DNA is left out, because the CDR3 cannot be placed on it with certainty; the CDR3 is given as TCRdb lists it. The genes are TRBV30 and TRBJ2-7; the table's TRBD1 call for D was not verified on the DNA. The germline V gene encodes CDR1 GTSNPN and CDR2 SVGIG (reference sequence). Including both end residues, the CDR3 is 11 amino acids long. The CDR3 here is CAWGQGAVEYF.

The chain links TRBV14 to TRBJ1-2, with D possibly TRBD1 on 6 matching bases. Per germline, CDR1 SGHDN and CDR2 FVKESK. CDR3 length: 14 residues. V lost 0 bases and J lost 7, with 12 bases in between. The CDR3 nucleotides read TGTGCCAGCAGCCAAGATCTCAGGGGCGGTGGCTACACCTTC. It yields the protein CASSQDLRGGGYTF.

The V call is TRBV7-2, the J call TRBJ1-1; TRBD1 aligns across 12 bases. Germline V lookup: CDR1 SGHTA, CDR2 FQGNSA. The CDR3 runs 19 residues. With 5 bases clipped from V and 4 bases from J, the junction kept 17 bases outside the gene matches. Here the CDR3 reads CASSQTPWDRGRRSTEAFF. In DNA form, the CDR3 reads TGTGCCAGCAGCCAGACCCCGTGGGACAGGGGGCGCCGAAGCACTGAAGCTTTCTTT.

The chain couples TRBV7-9 to TRBJ2-1; 12 nucleotides agree with TRBD2. The CDR3 has 14 amino acids. Germline V gene lookup returns CDR1 SEHNR and CDR2 FQNEAQ (reference sequence). V was clipped by 2 bases and J by 9 bases; unmatched bases: 2. Here the CDR3 DNA reads TGTGCCAGCAGCTTAATGACTAGCGGGGGTGAGCAGTTCTTC. Translation: CASSLMTSGGEQFF.

The chain joins TRBV7-2 to TRBJ1-5, with no clear D. There are 14 residues in the CDR3. The V gene lost 2 bases and the J gene lost 6 bases, with 11 bases spanning the gap. Germline CDR1 reads SGHTA; CDR2 reads FQGNSA. CDR3 nucleotide sequence: TGTGCCAGCAGCTTATCCCAGACGGGTCAGCCCCAGCATTTT. Protein product: CASSLSQTGQPQHF.

V is TRBV7-6 and J is TRBJ2-1; TRBD1 matches 7 bases. The V and J ends lost 4 bases and 0 bases, in that order; junction bases with no gene match: 12. Germline V lookup: CDR1 SGHVS, CDR2 FNYEAQ. This CDR3 has 18 amino acids. The CDR3: CASSSLIGGVDSYNEQFF. The CDR3 bases are TGTGCCAGCAGCTCGCTAATAGGGGGCGTGGACTCCTACAATGAGCAGTTCTTC.

In DNA form, the CDR3 reads TGTGCCAGCTCGTCCATGGCAGGACTCAAGCCTCAAGCTTTCTTT. Its translation is CASSSMAGLKPQAFF. The genes are TRBV6-6 and TRBJ1-1, with D uncertain. V lost 8 bases, J lost 9 bases, and 25 bases lay in between. The CDR3 extends over 15 amino acids. Germline CDR1 MNHNY, CDR2 SVGAGI (reference sequence).

The CDR3 is CASSPWTVLYNEQFF. The CDR3 DNA follows: TGTGCCAGCAGCCCATGGACAGTCCTCTACAATGAGCAGTTCTTC. The chain recombines TRBV2 with TRBJ2-1; D might be TRBD1 (6 bases). Germline V gene lookup returns CDR1 SNHLY and CDR2 FYNNEI. V was pared by 6 bases and J by 3 bases, with 15 bases between. This CDR3 is 15 amino acids long.

The V and J genes are TRBV7-3 and TRBJ2-3, with D perhaps matching TRBD2 (7 bases). In germline, CDR1 is SGHTA, CDR2 FQGTGA. The V gene lost 3 bases and the J gene lost 2 bases, with 12 bases spanning the gap. The CDR3 consists of 15 residues. The CDR3 reads CASSFGGGATDTQYF. The CDR3 nucleotides are TGTGCCAGCAGCTTTGGTGGGGGGGCCACAGATACGCAGTATTTT.